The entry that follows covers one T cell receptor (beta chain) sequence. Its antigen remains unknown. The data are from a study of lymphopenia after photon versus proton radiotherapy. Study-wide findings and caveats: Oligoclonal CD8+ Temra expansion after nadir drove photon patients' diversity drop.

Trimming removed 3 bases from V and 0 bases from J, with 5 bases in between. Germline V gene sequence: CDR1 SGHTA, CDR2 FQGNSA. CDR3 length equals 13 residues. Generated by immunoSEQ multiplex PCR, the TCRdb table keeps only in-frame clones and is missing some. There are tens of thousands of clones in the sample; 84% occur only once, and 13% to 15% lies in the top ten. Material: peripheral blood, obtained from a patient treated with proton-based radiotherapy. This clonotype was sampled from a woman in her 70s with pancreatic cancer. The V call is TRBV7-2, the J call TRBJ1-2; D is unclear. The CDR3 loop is CASSLPANYGYTF. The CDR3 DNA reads TGTGCCAGCAGCTTGCCAGCTAACTATGGCTACACCTTC.